This TCR beta chain stems from a study of lymphopenia after photon versus proton radiotherapy. Study-wide results and caveats: After lymphocyte nadir, photon-treated repertoires showed oligoclonal expansion, especially CD8+ Temra. Better survival with proton therapy was suggested as possible, not demonstrated.

Details on this clone: The antigen remains unidentified.

Measured with immunoSEQ multiplex PCR; TCRdb has only the in-frame clones, and not every one. The sample contains some 29,000 clones, roughly 89% of which appear only once. The ends were cut back, 4 bases at V and 5 bases at J, with 9 bases in the middle. In germline, CDR1 is SGHKS, CDR2 YYEKEE (reference sequence). CDR3 length: 13 amino acids. The gene calls are TRBV5-5 and TRBJ2-2; D gene ambiguous. The receptor was isolated from a woman aged 55-70 years with cholangiocarcinoma. Some clones in this sample may be carry-over from other donors' samples. The material sequenced was peripheral blood, taken from a patient treated with proton-based radiotherapy. CDR3 nucleotide sequence: TGTGCCAGCAGCACAGTCGGGACCGGGGAGCTGTTTTTT. Protein: CASSTVGTGELFF.